This entry lists 4 T cell receptor beta chains sequenced from one sample in a study of T cells after posttransplantation cyclophosphamide. Sequencing used immunoSEQ multiplex PCR; TCRdb keeps in-frame clones, though not all of them. This table has about 53,000 clones, about 82% appearing once. The source material was PBMCs. Every receptor here comes from a man under 40 with a blood cancer, CMV-positive, and with a related stem cell donor.

The chain joins TRBV27 to TRBJ2-6; 10 positions agree with TRBD1. The CDR3 totals 18 residues. Germline V gene lookup returns CDR1 MNHEY and CDR2 SMNVEV (reference sequence). Losses at the gene ends were 5 bases for V and 2 bases for J; bases not matched to a gene: 9. CDR3 in DNA: TGTGCCAGCAGTACTCCGACAGGACAGGGGGCTGGGGCCAACGTCCTGACTTTC. The encoded protein is CASSTPTGQGAGANVLTF.

The chain uses TRBV5-5 and TRBJ2-5; possibly TRBD2 for D (7 bases). The CDR3 contains 14 residues. CDR1 is SGHKS, CDR2 YYEKEE, per germline (reference sequence). Trimming took 5 bases from V and 5 from J, leaving 16 bases between them. CDR3 region: CASSIGGAVETQYF. Written as DNA, the CDR3 is TGTGCCAGCAGTATTGGGGGGGCGGTGGAGACCCAGTACTTC.

This clone came up once. V gene TRBV7-2 combines with J gene TRBJ1-5; 7 bases agree with TRBD1. Germline V lookup: CDR1 SGHTA, CDR2 FQGNSA. Unmatched junction bases numbered 1, after V lost 5 bases and J lost 0 bases. The CDR3 has 14 residues. The CDR3 loop is CASSRTGSNQPQHF. The CDR3 region has the DNA TGTGCCAGCAGCCGGACAGGTAGCAATCAGCCCCAGCATTTT.

The chain uses TRBV10-1 and TRBJ2-7, with D possibly matching TRBD2 (5 bases). Between the trimmed V and J ends, which lost 10 bases and 0 bases, there was a span of 19 bases. This CDR3 has 15 amino acids. The germline gives CDR1 WNHNN, CDR2 SYGVQD (reference sequence). The CDR3 region is CATHRGSEASYEQYF. CDR3 nucleotides: TGCGCCACGCATCGCGGTAGCGAGGCCTCCTACGAGCAGTACTTC.